One and the same sample provided the 10 T cell receptor beta chains below, sequenced in a study of T cells in Graves' hyperthyroidism and ophthalmopathy (dated by TCRdb to about 2019). The library was obtained by multiplex PCR. The instrument was an Illumina HiSeq 2000. Amplification of TCR beta CDR3 regions was carried out from RNA transcripts. A first-round RT-PCR of the TCR CDR3 used the HTBI primer set with the Qiagen OneStep RT-PCR kit. The public sequencing data were trimmed at Q25 with fastp and processed into clonotypes with MiXCR by TCRdb, which kept only in-frame beta chains. Rows merge per CDR3 protein into single entries with the most common DNA and genes. In this sample the table shows nearly 250,000 distinct CDR3 sequences, 24% of which occur a single time. The ten largest account for 35% of the sample. Sequenced sample: blood. The receptors were sampled from a woman in her forties with Graves' ophthalmopathy.

This clonotype was recorded many times. V and J are TRBV6-1 and TRBJ1-5; D possibly corresponds to TRBD1 (5 bases). Germline V gene data show CDR1 as MNHNS and CDR2 as SASEGT. With 5 bases removed from V and 5 bases from J, the gap between germline ends came to 13 bases. The CDR3 totals 14 residues. CDR3 sequence (DNA): TGTGCCAGCAGTCGACAGAACGGGGATCAGCCCCAGCATTTT. This codes for CASSRQNGDQPQHF.

Remarks on this clonotype: One junction end disagrees with the germline gene, perhaps due to a read error. The CDR3 here is CASSLGPGEGYGYIF. CDR3 nucleotides: TGTGCCAGCAGTCTCGGACCGGGGGAGGGCTATGGCTACATCTTC. This sequence joins TRBV12-3 or TRBV12-4 and TRBJ1-2; D perhaps matches TRBD1 (5 bases). The CDR3 length is 15 residues.

Ten or more counts support this clonotype. V gene TRBV27 combines with J gene TRBJ1-1; D is uncertain. The CDR3 extends over 13 amino acids. Trimming pared 0 bases from V and 8 bases from J, leaving 10 bases between. The germline V gene has CDR1 MNHEY and CDR2 SMNVEV (reference sequence). The CDR3 nucleotides are TGTGCCAGCAGTTTATCGGATAAGGGAGAAGCTTTCTTT. It encodes CASSLSDKGEAFF.

There are many counts of this clonotype. The chain uses TRBV19 and TRBJ2-3; TRBD2 aligns across 10 bases. Germline V lookup: CDR1 LNHDA, CDR2 SQIVND (reference sequence). The CDR3 runs 18 residues. The junction had 16 bases not matched to a gene; V was cut back by 8 bases and J by 2 bases. The CDR3 loop is CASRKEKREGLPTDTQYF. As DNA, the CDR3 is TGTGCCAGTCGGAAGGAAAAGCGGGAGGGCCTTCCCACAGATACGCAGTATTTT.

This clonotype was detected many times. The chain carries TRBV2 and TRBJ1-2, with D maybe TRBD1 (5 bases). Trimming left V 9 bases short and J 7 bases short, with 18 bases between. CDR3 size: 13 residues. Germline CDR1 and CDR2: SNHLY and FYNNEI. This CDR3 reads CARRTSSGGGYTF. Here the CDR3 DNA reads TGTGCCAGGCGGACAAGCTCGGGGGGTGGCTACACCTTC.

In this sample, this clonotype turned up once. CDR3 region: CASSGSGTYTGELFF. CDR3 sequence (DNA): TGCGCCAGCAGCGGAAGCGGGACTTACACCGGGGAGCTGTTTTTT. The chain joins TRBV10-1 to TRBJ2-2; TRBD2 matches 7 bases. V trimming: 6 bases; J trimming: 3 bases; junction bases outside the gene matches: 7. The CDR3 length is 15 residues. The germline CDR1 and CDR2 sequences are WNHNN and SYGVQD (reference sequence).

This clonotype was seen only a few times. This clone may be a read error of a much larger clone one base away. The chain combines TRBV20-1 with TRBJ1-3; no firm D call. CDR1 is DFQATT, CDR2 SNEGSKA, per germline (reference sequence). The CDR3 has 15 residues. CDR3 in amino acids: CSATRAVSSRNTIYF. DNA for the CDR3: TGCAGTGCCACCCGGGCGGTGAGCTCTAGAAACACCATATATTTT.

The sample holds many counts of this clonotype. The J gene is TRBJ1-2, the V gene TRBV27; 10 positions match TRBD1. The J segment lost 0 bases and the V segment lost 5 bases, leaving 9 bases of the junction unmatched. The CDR3 consists of 17 residues. CDR1 and CDR2 (germline): MNHEY, SMNVEV (reference sequence). The CDR3 coding sequence is TGTGCCAGCAGTAGCCAAGACAGGGGGCGAGCTAACTATGGCTACACCTTC. Its translation: CASSSQDRGRANYGYTF.

This clonotype was counted at least ten times. The chain links TRBV11-2 to TRBJ2-5; 7 nucleotides line up with TRBD2. The V segment lost 3 bases and the J segment 5 bases; nucleotides outside the gene matches: 15. This CDR3 has 17 amino acids. Germline-derived CDR1 and CDR2 are SGHAT and FQNNGV. The CDR3 nucleotides are TGTGCCAGCAGCTTTGGGCGGGAGCGGTTTCAGCGTGAGACCCAGTACTTC. It yields the protein CASSFGRERFQRETQYF.

This clonotype was recorded at least ten times. This chain joins TRBV20-1 and TRBJ2-7; 10 positions agree with TRBD1. The J segment lost 5 bases and the V segment lost 6 bases, leaving 16 bases of the junction unmatched. Germline V lookup: CDR1 DFQATT, CDR2 SNEGSKA (reference sequence). CDR3 length: 16 amino acids. The CDR3 DNA follows: TGCAGTGCAGAATTACCGGGACAGGGGTTTGAAGACGAGCAGTACTTC. This encodes CSAELPGQGFEDEQYF.